This entry concerns a single T cell receptor (beta chain). This specimen belongs to a study of pediatric ulcerative colitis. The CDR3 covers 14 residues. V shed 9 bases and J shed 5 bases, with 20 bases lying between them. The germline CDR1 and CDR2 sequences are ENHRY and SYGVKD. The rectum was sampled with one to two pinch biopsies at colonoscopy. Sequencing was at survey level. Sequencing was performed with immunoSEQ multiplex PCR; in TCRdb, only in-frame clones are kept and a portion is missing. Among tens of thousands of clones listed, about three quarters were seen once. This sequence was found in a boy between 5 and 17 years old with moderate ulcerative colitis. The sample was gut tissue. The V call is TRBV10-3, the J call TRBJ2-7, with D maybe TRBD1 (6 bases). The CDR3 bases are TGTGCCATGAGAGTAAACAGGGACGGGGACGAGCAGTACTTC. This sequence encodes CAMRVNRDGDEQYF.